This T cell receptor beta chain comes out of a study of cytomegalovirus exposure and HLA in healthy donors. Germline values: CDR1 MNHEY, CDR2 SMNVEV (reference sequence). The V gene lost 1 base and the J gene lost 8 bases, with 8 bases spanning the gap. The CDR3 consists of 13 residues. Notes on this clone: The target antigen is unknown.

The PCR contained 60 Vbeta and 13 Jbeta primers. Here immunoSEQ multiplex PCR was the method, and the copy in TCRdb shows in-frame clones only, minus some. Counted here are 100,000 to 150,000 clones, 81% occurring once; the ten biggest clones make up around 1.8%. Findings and caveats of the study: The later analysis indicated that the majority of CMV-associated TCR beta chains appeared HLA-restricted. In an earlier analysis, in roughly 600 donors, most V segments appeared productive either ~87% or ~30% of the time. Cytomegalovirus association was assigned to about 150 TCR beta chains. As confirmed in vitro, three CMV-associated chains were specific for CMV antigens.

The specimen sequenced was PBMCs. This chain links TRBV27 with TRBJ1-4; D is unclear. The origin of this receptor is a man younger than 30 in good health and CMV-seronegative. CDR3 amino acids: CASSLYSREKLFF. The CDR3 DNA reads as TGTGCCAGCAGTTTATACTCTAGGGAAAAACTGTTTTTT.